The present T cell receptor beta chain was sequenced within a study of metastatic and nonmetastatic thyroid tumors. Study information: Repertoires were compared across blood and tumor or nodule tissue from malignant and benign thyroid patients. Findings and limits, study-wide: Versus benign nodules, malignant thyroid tumors reportedly had significantly higher TCR beta diversity, in blood and tumor.

Original handling: CDR3 differences across clinicopathological groups were used to build a distant-metastasis classifier for papillary thyroid cancer. Through MiXCR, TCRdb re-clonotyped the PCR reads. Clone size and V and J calls follow TCRdb, not the original study. The sample lists about 22,000 clones; 20% to 25% were seen once. Patients underwent thyroid surgery, and none had received any treatment before it. Germline V gene lookup returns CDR1 MNHNY and CDR2 SVGAGI (reference sequence). V lost 1 base and J 6 bases, leaving 21 bases between the germline ends. CDR3 length: 18 amino acids. In regard to this clone: The antigen is unknown.

Source material: blood. The TCR comes from a male donor with papillary thyroid cancer or a benign thyroid nodule (not recorded which). Some clones in this sample may be carry-over from other donors' samples. The gene calls are TRBV6-6 and TRBJ2-2; no clear D gene. The CDR3 DNA reads as TGTGCCAGCAGTTACTTAAGAATCAGACTCCCCATATCCGGGGAGCTGTTTTTT. Protein sequence: CASSYLRIRLPISGELFF.